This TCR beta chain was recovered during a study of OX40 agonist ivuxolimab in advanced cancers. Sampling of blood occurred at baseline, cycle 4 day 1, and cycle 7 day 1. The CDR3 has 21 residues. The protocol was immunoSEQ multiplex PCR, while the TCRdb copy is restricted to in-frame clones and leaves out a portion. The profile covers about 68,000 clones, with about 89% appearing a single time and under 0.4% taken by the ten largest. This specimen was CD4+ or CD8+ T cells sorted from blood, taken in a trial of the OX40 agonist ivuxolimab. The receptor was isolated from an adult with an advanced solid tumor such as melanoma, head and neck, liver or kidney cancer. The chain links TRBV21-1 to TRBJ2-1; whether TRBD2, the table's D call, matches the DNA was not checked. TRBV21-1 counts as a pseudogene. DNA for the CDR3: TGTGCCAGCAGCAAAGAGAACACCAAGGGACTAGCGGGAGCGGTCTACAATGAGCAGTTCTTC. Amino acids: CASSKENTKGLAGAVYNEQFF.